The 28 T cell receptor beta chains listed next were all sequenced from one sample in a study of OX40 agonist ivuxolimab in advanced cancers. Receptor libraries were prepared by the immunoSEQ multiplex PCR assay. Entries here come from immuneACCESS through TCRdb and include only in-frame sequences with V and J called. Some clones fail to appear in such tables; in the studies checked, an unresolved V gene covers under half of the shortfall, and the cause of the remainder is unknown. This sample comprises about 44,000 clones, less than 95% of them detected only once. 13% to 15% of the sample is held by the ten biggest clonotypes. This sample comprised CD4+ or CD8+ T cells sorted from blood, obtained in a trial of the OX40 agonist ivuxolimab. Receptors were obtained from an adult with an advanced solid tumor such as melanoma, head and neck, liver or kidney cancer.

The CDR3 loop reads CASSEALAGGPGDTQYF. The CDR3, as DNA: TGTGCCAGCAGTGAAGCGTTGGCGGGAGGGCCTGGAGATACGCAGTATTTT. The chain carries TRBV2 and TRBJ2-3; 9 bases fit TRBD2. Germline V gives CDR1 SNHLY, CDR2 FYNNEI. The CDR3 covers 17 residues. The J segment lost 5 bases and the V segment lost 0 bases, leaving 9 bases of the junction unmatched.

The CDR3: CASSLQDRVGQPQHF. In nucleotides, the CDR3 is TGCGCCAGCAGCCTCCAGGACAGGGTCGGGCAGCCCCAGCATTTT. This chain joins TRBV4-1 and TRBJ1-5; TRBD1 matches at 8 bases. Germline values: CDR1 MGHRA, CDR2 YSYEKL. Unmatched junction bases numbered 9, after V lost 4 bases and J lost 7 bases. The CDR3 has 15 residues.

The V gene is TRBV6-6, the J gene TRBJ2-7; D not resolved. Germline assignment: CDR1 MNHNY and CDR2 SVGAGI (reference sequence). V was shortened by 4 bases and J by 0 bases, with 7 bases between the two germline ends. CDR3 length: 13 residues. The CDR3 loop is CASSFRSSYEQYF. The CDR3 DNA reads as TGTGCCAGCAGTTTCAGAAGCTCCTACGAGCAGTACTTC.

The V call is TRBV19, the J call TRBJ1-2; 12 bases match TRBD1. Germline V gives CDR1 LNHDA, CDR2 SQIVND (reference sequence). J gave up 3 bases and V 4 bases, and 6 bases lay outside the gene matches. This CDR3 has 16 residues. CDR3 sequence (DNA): TGTGCCAGTAGTAACCGGGACAGGGGGCTTGACTATGGCTACACCTTC. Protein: CASSNRDRGLDYGYTF.

The CDR3 DNA reads TGTGCCAGTGGAAACAGGGGGGTCACTGATACGCAGTATTTT. Translation: CASGNRGVTDTQYF. The chain couples TRBV28 to TRBJ2-3, with 8 bases identical to TRBD1. This CDR3 spans 14 amino acids. Germline trimming cut 9 bases from V and 6 bases from J; bases unmatched to any gene: 11. Per germline, CDR1 MDHEN and CDR2 SYDVKM.

The CDR3 reads CASNLRTPLKDGYTF. CDR3 DNA: TGCGCCAGCAACCTGCGGACACCCCTGAAGGATGGCTACACCTTC. The chain links TRBV10-2 to TRBJ1-2; perhaps TRBD1 as D (5 bases). Germline assignment: CDR1 WSHSY and CDR2 SAAADI. The CDR3 contains 15 residues. Trimming took off 7 bases at V and 6 bases at J, with 21 bases between the two ends.

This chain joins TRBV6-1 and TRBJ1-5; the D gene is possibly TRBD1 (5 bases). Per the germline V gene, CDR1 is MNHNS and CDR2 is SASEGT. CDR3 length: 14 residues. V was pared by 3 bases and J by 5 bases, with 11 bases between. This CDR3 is CASSEPAGYQPQHF. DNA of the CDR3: TGTGCCAGCAGTGAGCCGGCAGGGTATCAGCCCCAGCATTTT.

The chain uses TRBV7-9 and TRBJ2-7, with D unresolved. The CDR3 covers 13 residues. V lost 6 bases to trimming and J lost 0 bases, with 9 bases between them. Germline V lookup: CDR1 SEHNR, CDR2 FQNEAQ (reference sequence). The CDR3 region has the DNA TGTGCCAGCAGTAACCCCTCCTCCTACGAGCAGTACTTC. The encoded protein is CASSNPSSYEQYF.

CDR3 amino acids: CASSHDPKRGNSYEQYF. The CDR3 coding sequence is TGTGCCAGCAGCCACGACCCTAAGCGGGGGAATTCCTACGAGCAGTACTTC. The chain recombines TRBV4-2 with TRBJ2-7; 8 bases match TRBD2. The CDR3 is made up of 17 amino acids. Germline trimming cut 3 bases from V and 1 base from J; bases unmatched to any gene: 11. Germline CDR1 LGHNA, CDR2 YNFKEQ.

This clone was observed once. Written as DNA, the CDR3 is TGTGCAAGTCGCCCCACCAGTCCCTACTCCTACGAGCAGTACTTC. Translated, it gives CASRPTSPYSYEQYF. The chain is built from TRBV12-2 and TRBJ2-7. TRBV12-2 is a pseudogene. The length of the CDR3 is 15 residues.

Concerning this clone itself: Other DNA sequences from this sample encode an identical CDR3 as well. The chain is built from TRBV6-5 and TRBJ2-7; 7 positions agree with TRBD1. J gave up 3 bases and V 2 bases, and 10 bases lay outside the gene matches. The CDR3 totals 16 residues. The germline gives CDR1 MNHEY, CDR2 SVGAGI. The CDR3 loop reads CASSYQTGLNLYEQYF. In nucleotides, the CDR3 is TGTGCCAGCAGTTACCAGACAGGGCTGAATCTCTACGAGCAGTACTTC.

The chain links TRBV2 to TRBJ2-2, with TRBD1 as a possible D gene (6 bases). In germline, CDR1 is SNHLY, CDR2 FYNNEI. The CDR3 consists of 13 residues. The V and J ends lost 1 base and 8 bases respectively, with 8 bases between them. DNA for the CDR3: TGTGCCAGCAGTGAAGACAGGGAAGGGGAGCTGTTTTTT. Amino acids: CASSEDREGELFF.

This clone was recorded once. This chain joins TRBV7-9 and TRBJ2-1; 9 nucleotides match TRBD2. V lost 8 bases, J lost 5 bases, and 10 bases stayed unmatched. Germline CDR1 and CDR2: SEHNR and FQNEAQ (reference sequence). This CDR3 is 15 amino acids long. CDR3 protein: CASLGWLAGHNEQFF. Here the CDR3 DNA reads TGTGCCAGCCTCGGCTGGCTAGCGGGGCACAATGAGCAGTTCTTC.

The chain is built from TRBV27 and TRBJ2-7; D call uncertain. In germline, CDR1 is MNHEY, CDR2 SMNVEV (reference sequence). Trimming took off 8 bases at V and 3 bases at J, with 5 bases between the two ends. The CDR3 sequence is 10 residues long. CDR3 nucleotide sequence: TGTGCCAGCGGGAACTACGAGCAGTACTTC. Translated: CASGNYEQYF.

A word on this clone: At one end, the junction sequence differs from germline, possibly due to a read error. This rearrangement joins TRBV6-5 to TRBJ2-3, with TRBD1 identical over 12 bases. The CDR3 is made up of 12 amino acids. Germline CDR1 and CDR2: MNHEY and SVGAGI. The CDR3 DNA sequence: TGTGCCAGCCGTTTAGGGACAGGGGGCAGAGGTTTT. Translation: CASRLGTGGRGF.

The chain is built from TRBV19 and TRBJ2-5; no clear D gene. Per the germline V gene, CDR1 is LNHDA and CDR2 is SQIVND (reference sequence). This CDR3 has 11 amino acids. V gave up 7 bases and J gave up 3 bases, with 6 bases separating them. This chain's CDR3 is CASTSEETQYF. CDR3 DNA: TGTGCCAGTACCAGCGAAGAGACCCAGTACTTC.

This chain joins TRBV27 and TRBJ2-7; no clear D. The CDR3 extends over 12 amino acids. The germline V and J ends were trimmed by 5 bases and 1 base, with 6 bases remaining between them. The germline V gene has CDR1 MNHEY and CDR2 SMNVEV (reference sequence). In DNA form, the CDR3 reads TGTGCCAGCAGTGGTAGTTCCTACGAGCAGTACTTC. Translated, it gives CASSGSSYEQYF.

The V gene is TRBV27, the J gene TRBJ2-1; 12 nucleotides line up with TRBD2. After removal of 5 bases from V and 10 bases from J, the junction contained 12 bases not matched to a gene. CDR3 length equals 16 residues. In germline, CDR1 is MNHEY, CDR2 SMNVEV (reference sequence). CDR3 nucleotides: TGTGCCAGCAGTCCTCAGGCTAGCGGGAGGGCCAGGGAGCAGTTCTTC. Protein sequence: CASSPQASGRAREQFF.

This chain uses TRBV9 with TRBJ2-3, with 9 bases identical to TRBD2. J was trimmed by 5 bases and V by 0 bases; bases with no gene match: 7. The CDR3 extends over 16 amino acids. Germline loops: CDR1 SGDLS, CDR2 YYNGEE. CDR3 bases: TGTGCCAGCAGCGTAGAGGATAGCGGGAGAGTAGATACGCAGTATTTT. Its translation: CASSVEDSGRVDTQYF.

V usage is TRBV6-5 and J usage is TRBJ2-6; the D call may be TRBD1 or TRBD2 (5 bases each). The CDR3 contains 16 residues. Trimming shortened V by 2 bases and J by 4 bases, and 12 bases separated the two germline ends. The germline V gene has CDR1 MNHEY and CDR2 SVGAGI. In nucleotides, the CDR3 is TGTGCCAGCAGTTACGTCAGGGAGCCCGGGGCCAACGTCCTGACTTTC. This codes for CASSYVREPGANVLTF.

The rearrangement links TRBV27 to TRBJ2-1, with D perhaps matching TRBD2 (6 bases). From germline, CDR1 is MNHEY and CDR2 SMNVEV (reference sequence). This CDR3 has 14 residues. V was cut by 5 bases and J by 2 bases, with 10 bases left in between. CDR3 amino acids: CASSSTGAYNEQFF. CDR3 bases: TGTGCCAGCAGTAGTACGGGAGCCTACAATGAGCAGTTCTTC.

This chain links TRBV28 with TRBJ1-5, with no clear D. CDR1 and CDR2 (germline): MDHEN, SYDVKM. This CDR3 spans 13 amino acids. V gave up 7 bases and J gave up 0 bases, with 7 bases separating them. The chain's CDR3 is CASTQTSNQPQHF. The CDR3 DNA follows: TGTGCCAGCACACAGACTAGCAATCAGCCCCAGCATTTT.

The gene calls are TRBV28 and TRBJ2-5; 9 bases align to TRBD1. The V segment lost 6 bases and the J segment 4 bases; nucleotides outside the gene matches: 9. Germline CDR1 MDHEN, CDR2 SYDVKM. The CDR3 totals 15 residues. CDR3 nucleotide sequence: TGTGCCAGCAGCACCAGACAGGGGGTATTAGAGACCCAGTACTTC. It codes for CASSTRQGVLETQYF.

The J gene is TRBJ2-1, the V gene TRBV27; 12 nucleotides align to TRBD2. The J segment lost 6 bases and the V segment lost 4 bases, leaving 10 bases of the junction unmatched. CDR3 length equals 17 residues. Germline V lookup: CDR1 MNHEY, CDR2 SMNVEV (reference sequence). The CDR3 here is CASSSTLAGGPSNEQFF. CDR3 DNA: TGTGCCAGCAGTTCAACTCTAGCGGGAGGGCCCAGCAATGAGCAGTTCTTC.

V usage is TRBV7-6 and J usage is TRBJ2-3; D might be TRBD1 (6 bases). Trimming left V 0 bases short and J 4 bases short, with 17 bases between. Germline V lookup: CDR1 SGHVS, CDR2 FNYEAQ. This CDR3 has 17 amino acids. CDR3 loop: CASSLAGTYNDPDTQYF. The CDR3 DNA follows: TGTGCCAGCAGCTTAGCCGGGACATACAACGACCCAGATACGCAGTATTTT.

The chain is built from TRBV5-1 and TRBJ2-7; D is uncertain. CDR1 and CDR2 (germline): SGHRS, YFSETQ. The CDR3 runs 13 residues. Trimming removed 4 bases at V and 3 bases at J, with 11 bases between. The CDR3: CASSHSDNYEQYF. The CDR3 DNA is TGCGCCAGCAGCCACTCAGACAACTACGAGCAGTACTTC.

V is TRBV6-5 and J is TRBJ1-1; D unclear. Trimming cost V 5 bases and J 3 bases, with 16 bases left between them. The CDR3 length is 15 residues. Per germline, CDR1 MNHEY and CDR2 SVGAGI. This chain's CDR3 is CASSQPIGRHTEAFF. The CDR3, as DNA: TGTGCCAGCAGTCAACCCATAGGACGGCACACTGAAGCTTTCTTT.

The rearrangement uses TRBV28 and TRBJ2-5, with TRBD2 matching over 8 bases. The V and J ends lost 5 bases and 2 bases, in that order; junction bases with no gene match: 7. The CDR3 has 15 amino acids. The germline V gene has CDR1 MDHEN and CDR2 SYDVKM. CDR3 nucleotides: TGTGCCAGCAGTCTCGGGGTAGCGGGGCAAGAGACCCAGTACTTC. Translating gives CASSLGVAGQETQYF.